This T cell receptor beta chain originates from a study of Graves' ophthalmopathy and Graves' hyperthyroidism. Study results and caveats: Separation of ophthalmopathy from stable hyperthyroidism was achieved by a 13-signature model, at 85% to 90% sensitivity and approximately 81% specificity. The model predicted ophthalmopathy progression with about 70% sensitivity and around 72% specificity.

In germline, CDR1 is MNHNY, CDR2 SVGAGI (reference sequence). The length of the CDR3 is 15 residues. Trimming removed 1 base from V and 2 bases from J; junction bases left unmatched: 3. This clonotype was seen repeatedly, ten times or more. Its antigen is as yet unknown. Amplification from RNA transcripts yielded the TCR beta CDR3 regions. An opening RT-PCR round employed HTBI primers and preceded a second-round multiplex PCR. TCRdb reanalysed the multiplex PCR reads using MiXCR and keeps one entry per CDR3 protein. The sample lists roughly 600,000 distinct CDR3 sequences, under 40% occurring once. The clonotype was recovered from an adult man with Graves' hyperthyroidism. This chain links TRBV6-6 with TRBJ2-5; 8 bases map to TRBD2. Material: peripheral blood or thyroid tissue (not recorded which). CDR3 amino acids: CASSYLSGGQETQYF. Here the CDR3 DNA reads TGTGCCAGCAGTTACTTATCGGGAGGGCAAGAGACCCAGTACTTC.